This T cell receptor beta chain was recovered during a study of blood T cell repertoires in COVID-19. About the research overall: Samples taken during acute and convalescent COVID-19 were collected in the United States, Italy and Spain. The cDNA or gDNA used as material had been derived from T cells, B-cell-depleted T cells, or PBMCs.

This CDR3 is built from 14 residues. Looked up from germline, CDR1 is SGHTA and CDR2 is FQGNSA. Trimming cost V 3 bases and J 2 bases, with 10 bases left between them. In the original processing: Amplifying reference gene primers gave estimates of nucleated cell counts. TCRdb keeps only in-frame clones here, not all; method: immunoSEQ multiplex PCR. The D gene and trimming were derived from the DNA, and the V and J assignments and clone size from that table. The sample records some 320,000 clones, approximately 88% being singletons. The receptor's source is a woman aged 25-40 years who had recovered from COVID-19. The rearrangement uses TRBV7-2 and TRBJ2-5, with D perhaps TRBD2 (6 bases). Sequenced sample: peripheral blood. The CDR3 loop is CASSFRLAQETQYF. The CDR3, as DNA: TGTGCCAGCAGCTTTCGGCTAGCGCAAGAGACCCAGTACTTC.